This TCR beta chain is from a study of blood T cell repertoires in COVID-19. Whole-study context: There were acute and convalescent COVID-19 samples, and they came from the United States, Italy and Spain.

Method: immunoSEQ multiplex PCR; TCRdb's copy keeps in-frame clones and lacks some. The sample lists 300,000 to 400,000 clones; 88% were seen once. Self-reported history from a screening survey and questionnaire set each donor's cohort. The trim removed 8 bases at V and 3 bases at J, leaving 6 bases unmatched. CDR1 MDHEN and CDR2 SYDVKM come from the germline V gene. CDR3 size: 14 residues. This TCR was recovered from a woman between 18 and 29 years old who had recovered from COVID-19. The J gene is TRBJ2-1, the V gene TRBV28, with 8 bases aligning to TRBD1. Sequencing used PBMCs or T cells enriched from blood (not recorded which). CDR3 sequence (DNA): TGTGCCAGCGGACGGGACAGGCTCTACAATGAGCAGTTCTTC. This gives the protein CASGRDRLYNEQFF.